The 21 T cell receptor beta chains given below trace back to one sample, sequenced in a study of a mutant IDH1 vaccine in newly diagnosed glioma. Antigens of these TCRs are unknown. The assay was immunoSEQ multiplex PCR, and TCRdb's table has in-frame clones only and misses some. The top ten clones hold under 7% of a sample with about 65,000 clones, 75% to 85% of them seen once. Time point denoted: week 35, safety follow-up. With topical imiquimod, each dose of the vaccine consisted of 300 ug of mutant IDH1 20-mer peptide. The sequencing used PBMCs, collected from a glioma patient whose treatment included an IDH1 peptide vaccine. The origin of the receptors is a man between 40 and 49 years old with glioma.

The CDR3 loop is CASTIWGVTEQFF. The DNA for the CDR3 is TGTGCCAGCACCATTTGGGGAGTCACTGAGCAGTTCTTC. The chain uses TRBV27 and TRBJ2-1, with D possibly being TRBD2 (5 bases). Trimming stripped 7 bases from V and 9 bases from J, with 16 bases between. The CDR3 spans 13 residues. CDR1 MNHEY and CDR2 SMNVEV come from the germline V gene (reference sequence).

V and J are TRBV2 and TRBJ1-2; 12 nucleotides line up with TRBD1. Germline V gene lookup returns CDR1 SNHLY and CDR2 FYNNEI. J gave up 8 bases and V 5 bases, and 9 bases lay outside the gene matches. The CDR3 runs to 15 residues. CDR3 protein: CASSQYSGTGGGYTF. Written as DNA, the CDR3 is TGTGCCAGCAGTCAATATAGCGGGACAGGGGGCGGCTACACCTTC.

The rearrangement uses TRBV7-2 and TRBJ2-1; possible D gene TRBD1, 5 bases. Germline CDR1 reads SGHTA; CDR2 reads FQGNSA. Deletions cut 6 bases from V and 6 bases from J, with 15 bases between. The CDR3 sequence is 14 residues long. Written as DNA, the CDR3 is TGTGCCAGCAGTCCTACCTGGGGCCGCAATGAGCAGTTCTTC. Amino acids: CASSPTWGRNEQFF.

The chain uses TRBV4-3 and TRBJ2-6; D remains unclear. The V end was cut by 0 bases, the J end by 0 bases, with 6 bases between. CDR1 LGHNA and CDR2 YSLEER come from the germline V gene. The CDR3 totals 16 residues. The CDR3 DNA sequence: TGCGCCAGCAGCCAAGATCTGGGCTCTGGGGCCAACGTCCTGACTTTC. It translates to CASSQDLGSGANVLTF.

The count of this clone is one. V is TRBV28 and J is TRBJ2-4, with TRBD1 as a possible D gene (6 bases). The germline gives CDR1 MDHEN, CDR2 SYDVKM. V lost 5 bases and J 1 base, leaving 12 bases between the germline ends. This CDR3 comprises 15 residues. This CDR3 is CASSRGGAAKNIQYF. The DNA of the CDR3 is TGTGCCAGCAGTCGTGGGGGCGCGGCCAAAAACATTCAGTACTTC.

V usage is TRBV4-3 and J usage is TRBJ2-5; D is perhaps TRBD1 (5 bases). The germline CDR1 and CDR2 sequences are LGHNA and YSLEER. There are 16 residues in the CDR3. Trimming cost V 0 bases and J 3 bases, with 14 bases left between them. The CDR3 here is CASSQDGAGMEETQYF. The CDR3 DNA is TGCGCCAGCAGCCAAGATGGGGCAGGGATGGAAGAGACCCAGTACTTC.

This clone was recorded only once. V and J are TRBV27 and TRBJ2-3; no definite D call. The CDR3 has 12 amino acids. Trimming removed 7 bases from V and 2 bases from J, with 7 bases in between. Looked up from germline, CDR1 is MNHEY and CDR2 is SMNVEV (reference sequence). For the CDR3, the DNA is TGTGCCAGCATTTCCTCCACAGATACGCAGTATTTT. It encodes CASISSTDTQYF.

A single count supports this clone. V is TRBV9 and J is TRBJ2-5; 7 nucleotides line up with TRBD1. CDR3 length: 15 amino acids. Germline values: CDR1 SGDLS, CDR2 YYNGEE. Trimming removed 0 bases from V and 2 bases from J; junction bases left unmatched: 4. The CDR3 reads CASSVATTGQETQYF. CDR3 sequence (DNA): TGTGCCAGCAGCGTAGCTACGACAGGGCAAGAGACCCAGTACTTC.

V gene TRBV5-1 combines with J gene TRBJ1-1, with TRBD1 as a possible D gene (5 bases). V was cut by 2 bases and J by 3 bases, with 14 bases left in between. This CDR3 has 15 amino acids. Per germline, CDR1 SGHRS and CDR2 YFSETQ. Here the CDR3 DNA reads TGCGCCAGCAGCTTTTTAACAGGCCCTGACACTGAAGCTTTCTTT. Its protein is CASSFLTGPDTEAFF.

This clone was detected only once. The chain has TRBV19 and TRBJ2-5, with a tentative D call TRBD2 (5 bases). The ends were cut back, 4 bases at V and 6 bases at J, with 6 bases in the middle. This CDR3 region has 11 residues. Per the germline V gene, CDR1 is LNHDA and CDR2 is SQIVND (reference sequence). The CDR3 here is CASSTGKTQYF. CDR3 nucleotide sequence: TGTGCCAGTAGTACGGGAAAGACCCAGTACTTC. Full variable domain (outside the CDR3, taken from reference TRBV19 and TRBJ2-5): DGGITQSPKYLFRKEGQNVTLSCEQNLNHDAMYWYRQDPGQGLRLIYYSQIVNDFQKGDIAEGYSVSREKKESFPLTVTSAQKNPTAFYLCASSTGKTQYFGPGTRLLVL.

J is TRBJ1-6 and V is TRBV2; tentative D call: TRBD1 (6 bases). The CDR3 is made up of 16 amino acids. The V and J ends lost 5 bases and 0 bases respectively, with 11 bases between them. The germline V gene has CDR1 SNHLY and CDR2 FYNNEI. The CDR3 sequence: CASSKDRSSYNSPLHF. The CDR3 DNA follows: TGTGCCAGCAGTAAAGACAGGAGCTCCTATAATTCACCCCTCCACTTT.

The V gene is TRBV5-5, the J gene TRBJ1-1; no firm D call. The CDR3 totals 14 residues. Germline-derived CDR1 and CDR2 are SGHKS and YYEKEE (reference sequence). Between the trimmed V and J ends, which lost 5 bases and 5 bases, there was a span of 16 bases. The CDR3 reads CASRLGRGRTEAFF. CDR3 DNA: TGTGCCAGCAGGCTCGGACGGGGAAGGACTGAAGCTTTCTTT. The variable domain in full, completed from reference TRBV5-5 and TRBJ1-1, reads DAGVTQSPTHLIKTRGQQVTLRCSPISGHKSVSWYQQVLGQGPQFIFQYYEKEERGRGNFPDRFSARQFPNYSSELNVNALLLGDSALYLCASRLGRGRTEAFFGQGTRLTVV.

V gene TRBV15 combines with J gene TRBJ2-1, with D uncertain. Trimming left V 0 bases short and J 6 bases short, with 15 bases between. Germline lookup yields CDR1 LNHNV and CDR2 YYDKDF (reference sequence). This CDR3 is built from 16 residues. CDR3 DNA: TGTGCCACCAGCAGAGATCGGGCAGCTAAGGGCAATGAGCAGTTCTTC. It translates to CATSRDRAAKGNEQFF.

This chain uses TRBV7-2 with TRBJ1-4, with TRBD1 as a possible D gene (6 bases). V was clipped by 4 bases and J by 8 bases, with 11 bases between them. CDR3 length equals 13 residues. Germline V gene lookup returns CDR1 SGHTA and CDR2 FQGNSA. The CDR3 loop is CASSSSQGEKLFF. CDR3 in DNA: TGTGCCAGCAGCTCGTCGCAGGGGGAAAAACTGTTTTTT.

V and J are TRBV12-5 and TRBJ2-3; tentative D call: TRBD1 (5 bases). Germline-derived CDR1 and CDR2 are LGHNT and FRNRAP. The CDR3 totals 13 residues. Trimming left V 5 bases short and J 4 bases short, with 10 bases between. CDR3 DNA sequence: TGTGCTAGTGGTCCTGGACACTCAGATACGCAGTATTTT. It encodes CASGPGHSDTQYF.

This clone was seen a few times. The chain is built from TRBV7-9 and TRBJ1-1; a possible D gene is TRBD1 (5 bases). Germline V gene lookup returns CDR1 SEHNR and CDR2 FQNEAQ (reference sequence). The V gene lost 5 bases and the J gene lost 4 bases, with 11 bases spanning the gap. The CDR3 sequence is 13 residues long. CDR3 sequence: CASSVGGGTEAFF. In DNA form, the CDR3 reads TGTGCCAGCAGCGTCGGGGGAGGCACTGAAGCTTTCTTT.

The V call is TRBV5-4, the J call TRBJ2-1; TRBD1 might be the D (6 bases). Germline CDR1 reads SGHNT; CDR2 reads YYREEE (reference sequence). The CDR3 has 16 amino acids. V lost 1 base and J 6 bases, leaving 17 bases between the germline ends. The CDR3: CASSLRQGKFANEQFF. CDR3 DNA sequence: TGTGCCAGCAGCTTGCGTCAGGGGAAGTTTGCCAATGAGCAGTTCTTC.

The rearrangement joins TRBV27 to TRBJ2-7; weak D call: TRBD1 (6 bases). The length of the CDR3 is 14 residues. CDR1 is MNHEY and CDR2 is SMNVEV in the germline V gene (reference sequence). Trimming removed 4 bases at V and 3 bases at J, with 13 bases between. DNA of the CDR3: TGTGCCAGCAGTTCGGCCCTAGGGGGCTACGAGCAGTACTTC. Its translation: CASSSALGGYEQYF.

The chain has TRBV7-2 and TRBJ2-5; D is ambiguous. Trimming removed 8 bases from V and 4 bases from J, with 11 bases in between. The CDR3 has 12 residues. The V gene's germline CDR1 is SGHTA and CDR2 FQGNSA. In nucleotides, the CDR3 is TGTGCCAGCGGACGGAATGGAGAGACCCAGTACTTC. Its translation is CASGRNGETQYF.

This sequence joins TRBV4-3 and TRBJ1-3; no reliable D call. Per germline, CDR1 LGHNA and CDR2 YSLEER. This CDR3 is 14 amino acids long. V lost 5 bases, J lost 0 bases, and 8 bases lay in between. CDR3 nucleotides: TGCGCCAGCAGCGGACCGGTCTCTGGAAACACCATATATTTT. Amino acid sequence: CASSGPVSGNTIYF.

The CDR3 nucleotides read TGTGCCAGCAGCCCTTCGACAGGGGGGCGATACGAGCAGTACTTC. It codes for CASSPSTGGRYEQYF. V usage is TRBV7-2 and J usage is TRBJ2-7, with 9 bases lining up with TRBD1. The junction had 9 bases not matched to a gene; V was cut back by 5 bases and J by 4 bases. Germline V gene lookup returns CDR1 SGHTA and CDR2 FQGNSA. The CDR3 consists of 15 residues.